Following are 32 T cell receptor beta chains from one sample sequenced in a study of blood T cells in healthy people across ages. It was with a sample-barcoded 5' primer and a J-beta primer mix that a second PCR of roughly 7 to 12 cycles was run. TCRdb analysed the 5' RACE reads with MiXCR anew, one entry per CDR3 protein. The sample includes some 850,000 distinct CDR3 sequences, around 24% of them seen just once. The same sample was also studied in work on T cells of mothers and their children.

The material sequenced was blood. Receptors originate from a boy between 10 and 17 years old in good health.

The CDR3 DNA reads TGTGCCTGCCCTGGGAATAGGGGGAACACCGGGGAGCTGTTTTTT. Protein sequence: CACPGNRGNTGELFF. The chain links TRBV30 to TRBJ2-2, with D possibly TRBD1 on 5 matching bases. The V gene's germline CDR1 is GTSNPN and CDR2 SVGIG (reference sequence). V lost 6 bases and J lost 1, with 15 bases in between. The CDR3 consists of 15 residues.

This clonotype was picked up a small number of times. The junction and the germline gene differ at one end; a read error may be behind it. The genes are TRBV7-7 and TRBJ2-1; TRBD2 aligns across 8 bases. With the DNA end fitting TRBJ2-5 better, the J assignment may be wrong. The CDR3 contains 15 residues. Germline assignment: CDR1 SSHAT and CDR2 FNYEAQ (reference sequence). CDR3 sequence: CASSLRLASGETQYF. The CDR3 DNA reads as TGTGCTAGCAGCTTACGACTAGCGTCGGGGGAGACCCAGTACTTC.

V usage is TRBV20-1 and J usage is TRBJ2-5, with 8 bases matching TRBD1. This CDR3 region has 13 residues. The V gene's germline CDR1 is DFQATT and CDR2 SNEGSKA (reference sequence). V dropped 5 bases and J dropped 2; count of bases not matched to a gene: 4. DNA of the CDR3: TGCAGTGCTCACGGACAGGGACAAGAGACCCAGTACTTC. This codes for CSAHGQGQETQYF.

In this sample, this clonotype turned up many times. This chain links TRBV2 with TRBJ1-1; 7 positions agree with TRBD1. The V segment lost 7 bases and the J segment 3 bases; nucleotides outside the gene matches: 5. Germline lookup yields CDR1 SNHLY and CDR2 FYNNEI. The CDR3 totals 13 residues. The CDR3 reads CASTIRGDTEAFF. The CDR3 DNA is TGTGCCAGCACCATCAGGGGGGACACTGAAGCTTTCTTT.

The rearrangement joins TRBV27 to TRBJ2-1; 12 bases line up with TRBD2. The J segment lost 6 bases and the V segment lost 6 bases, leaving 0 bases of the junction unmatched. The CDR3 has 13 amino acids. Germline CDR1 MNHEY, CDR2 SMNVEV (reference sequence). As DNA, the CDR3 is TGTGCCAGCAGGACTAGCGGGGGCAATGAGCAGTTCTTC. It translates to CASRTSGGNEQFF.

In this sample, this clonotype turned up a few times. The chain employs TRBV24-1 and TRBJ1-2; D is unresolved. Germline lookup yields CDR1 KGHDR and CDR2 SFDVKD. There are 14 residues in the CDR3. V was cut by 1 base and J by 4 bases, with 9 bases left in between. The CDR3: CATSDLGSPYGYTF. The CDR3 region has the DNA TGTGCCACCAGTGATTTAGGCAGTCCCTATGGCTACACCTTC.

This chain uses TRBV20-1 with TRBJ1-4; D is possibly TRBD1 (6 bases). Germline CDR1 is DFQATT and CDR2 is SNEGSKA (reference sequence). Trimming cost V 6 bases and J 0 bases, with 14 bases left between them. CDR3 size: 15 residues. The CDR3 region has the DNA TGCAGTGCCAATGCCCAGGGGACAACTAATGAAAAACTGTTTTTT. This encodes CSANAQGTTNEKLFF.

This clonotype was seen only a few times. The chain links TRBV20-1 to TRBJ2-3; perhaps TRBD1 as D (6 bases). Between the trimmed V and J ends, which lost 5 bases and 0 bases, there was a span of 9 bases. The CDR3 extends over 13 amino acids. CDR1 and CDR2 from the germline V gene are DFQATT and SNEGSKA (reference sequence). CDR3 amino acids: CSAETGSTDTQYF. CDR3 coding DNA: TGCAGTGCTGAGACAGGAAGCACAGATACGCAGTATTTT.

This clonotype occurred a few times. The rearrangement joins TRBV7-6 to TRBJ1-5; D remains unclear. Germline values: CDR1 SGHVS, CDR2 FNYEAQ. This CDR3 comprises 13 residues. V shed 3 bases and J shed 7 bases, with 10 bases lying between them. CDR3 DNA: TGTGCCAGCAGCTTTGGGCCGAACCAGCCCCAGCATTTT. Translation gives CASSFGPNQPQHF.

The chain couples TRBV6-1 to TRBJ1-1; 10 bases align to TRBD1. This CDR3 has 17 residues. V lost 6 bases and J lost 0; bases outside the gene matches: 10. CDR1 is MNHNS, CDR2 SASEGT, per germline. The CDR3 DNA reads TGTGCCAGCAGGCTAACCGGGACAGGGGCAATGAACACTGAAGCTTTCTTT. Translation gives CASRLTGTGAMNTEAFF.

The genes are TRBV28 and TRBJ2-3, with D tentatively TRBD1 (5 bases). This CDR3 spans 15 amino acids. CDR1 is MDHEN, CDR2 SYDVKM, per germline. The V end was cut by 6 bases, the J end by 3 bases, with 16 bases between. The CDR3, as DNA: TGTGCCAGCAGCCCCCCGGCAGGGCTGACAGATACGCAGTATTTT. Protein: CASSPPAGLTDTQYF.

The gene calls are TRBV5-1 and TRBJ2-5; no firm D call. The CDR3 has 12 residues. Trimming left V 4 bases short and J 5 bases short, with 9 bases between. Germline loops: CDR1 SGHRS, CDR2 YFSETQ. CDR3 sequence reads: CASSERLETQYF. CDR3 DNA: TGCGCCAGCAGCGAAAGGTTGGAGACCCAGTACTTC.

This clonotype showed up just a few times. The genes are TRBV9 and TRBJ2-1; the D is unclear. The CDR3 is 12 residues long. Germline CDR1 reads SGDLS; CDR2 reads YYNGEE. V was shortened by 4 bases and J by 8 bases, with 10 bases between the two germline ends. CDR3 DNA: TGTGCCAGCAGCCCTCGCCGAGATGAGCAGTTCTTC. This translates into CASSPRRDEQFF.

This clonotype was found many times. The chain employs TRBV4-1 and TRBJ2-1; 14 nucleotides match TRBD2. V dropped 5 bases and J dropped 6; count of bases not matched to a gene: 3. The CDR3 covers 15 residues. Germline assignment: CDR1 MGHRA and CDR2 YSYEKL. The CDR3 sequence is CASSAGLAGGNEQFF. The DNA for the CDR3 is TGCGCCAGCAGCGCAGGACTAGCGGGGGGCAATGAGCAGTTCTTC.

This clonotype was seen only a few times. The chain combines TRBV6-5 with TRBJ2-1, with a possible D match to TRBD1 (6 bases). Matching the DNA end better, TRBJ2-7 makes the J call doubtful. This CDR3 spans 15 amino acids. Germline CDR1 MNHEY, CDR2 SVGAGI. CDR3 nucleotide sequence: TGTGCCAGCAGTTACTCGGGGGCAGGTACCTACGAGCAGTACTTC. Translating it yields CASSYSGAGTYEQYF.

The chain recombines TRBV2 with TRBJ2-4, with D hard to call. This CDR3 comprises 14 residues. V gave up 4 bases and J gave up 0 bases, with 7 bases separating them. From germline, CDR1 is SNHLY and CDR2 FYNNEI. The CDR3 DNA reads as TGTGCCAGCAGTGCTTACGGAGCCAAAAACATTCAGTACTTC. Translated, it gives CASSAYGAKNIQYF.

Here the CDR3 reads CSARDSRQGQFF. The CDR3 bases are TGCAGTGCTAGAGATAGCCGGCAGGGGCAGTTCTTC. The chain combines TRBV20-1 with TRBJ2-5, with D maybe TRBD1 (5 bases). TRBJ2-1 explains the end of the DNA better; the J call may be wrong. This CDR3 contains 12 residues. Germline V lookup: CDR1 DFQATT, CDR2 SNEGSKA (reference sequence).

This clonotype was seen repeatedly, ten times or more. The V call is TRBV11-2, the J call TRBJ2-5; TRBD1 aligns across 8 bases. With 5 bases clipped from V and 4 bases from J, the junction kept 18 bases outside the gene matches. The CDR3 length is 18 residues. Germline CDR1 is SGHAT and CDR2 is FQNNGV. CDR3 coding DNA: TGTGCCAGCAGCCCGCAGATTTCAGGGGGCTGGAGGGGAGAGACCCAGTACTTC. Translation: CASSPQISGGWRGETQYF.

The chain carries TRBV6-5 and TRBJ2-2, with 8 nucleotides matching TRBD1. CDR1 and CDR2 (germline): MNHEY, SVGAGI. Trimming cost V 1 base and J 7 bases; bases outside gene matches: 11. The CDR3 totals 17 residues. The CDR3 bases are TGTGCCAGCAGTTACTACCGGACAGGGAAAAAGGGCGGGGAGCTGTTTTTT. This sequence encodes CASSYYRTGKKGGELFF.

This clonotype was detected ten times or more. This chain uses TRBV29-1 with TRBJ2-5; TRBD1 might be the D (6 bases). Trimming pared 7 bases from V and 3 bases from J, leaving 9 bases between. The CDR3 runs to 11 residues. The germline CDR1 and CDR2 sequences are SQVTM and ANQGSEA. CDR3 nucleotides: TGCAGCGCCGGACAGAAAGAGACCCAGTACTTC. It yields the protein CSAGQKETQYF.

This rearrangement joins TRBV11-2 to TRBJ2-5; possible D gene TRBD1, 8 bases. CDR3 length equals 15 residues. CDR1 is SGHAT, CDR2 FQNNGV, per germline. Trimming removed 5 bases from V and 4 bases from J, with 17 bases in between. The chain's CDR3 is CASSPSTGEGETQYF. The CDR3 DNA reads TGTGCCAGCAGCCCGTCGACAGGGGAGGGAGAGACCCAGTACTTC.

The chain carries TRBV6-1 and TRBJ2-3, with D maybe TRBD2 (7 bases). The CDR3 is made up of 15 amino acids. The V gene lost 7 bases and the J gene lost 2 bases, with 16 bases spanning the gap. Germline loops: CDR1 MNHNS, CDR2 SASEGT. As DNA, the CDR3 is TGTGCCAGCACCCGAGGGGGGGTTAACACAGATACGCAGTATTTT. Its protein product is CASTRGGVNTDTQYF.

The V gene is TRBV7-9, the J gene TRBJ1-2; no firm D call. The CDR3 length is 15 residues. Germline V CDR1 and CDR2: SEHNR, FQNEAQ (reference sequence). Trimming pared 1 base from V and 6 bases from J, leaving 15 bases between. The CDR3 DNA reads as TGTGCCAGCAGCTTAGAGAGTCTTCCCTCGGATGGCTACACCTTC. Protein sequence: CASSLESLPSDGYTF.

Only a few counts were recorded for this clonotype. The rearrangement joins TRBV15 to TRBJ2-1; D is perhaps TRBD1 (6 bases). CDR3 length equals 16 residues. Germline V CDR1 and CDR2: LNHNV, YYDKDF (reference sequence). The V end was cut by 1 base, the J end by 0 bases, with 10 bases between. The CDR3, as DNA: TGTGCCACCAGCAGAGTTCAGGGGAGCTCCTACAATGAGCAGTTCTTC. This gives the protein CATSRVQGSSYNEQFF. The entire variable domain, with the rest obtained from reference TRBV15 and TRBJ2-1, is as follows: DAMVIQNPRYQVTQFGKPVTLSCSQTLNHNVMYWYQQKSSQAPKLLFHYYDKDFNNEADTPDNFQSRRPNTSFCFLDIRSPGLGDTAMYLCATSRVQGSSYNEQFFGPGTRLTVL.

This chain connects TRBV5-1 to TRBJ2-3, with TRBD1 as a possible D gene (6 bases). Deletions cut 4 bases from V and 5 bases from J, with 17 bases between. Germline V gene data show CDR1 as SGHRS and CDR2 as YFSETQ. There are 15 residues in the CDR3. The CDR3 region has the DNA TGCGCCAGCAGCCGAAGACAGGCATCAGGAGATACGCAGTATTTT. This gives the protein CASSRRQASGDTQYF.

Only a few counts were recorded for this clonotype. The genes are TRBV4-1 and TRBJ2-3; perhaps TRBD2 as D (6 bases). The length of the CDR3 is 14 residues. V lost 2 bases and J 4 bases, leaving 10 bases between the germline ends. Germline CDR1 and CDR2: MGHRA and YSYEKL. Here the CDR3 reads CASSQTSGADTQYF. In DNA form, the CDR3 reads TGCGCCAGCAGCCAAACGTCGGGAGCAGATACGCAGTATTTT.

In this sample, this clonotype turned up a few times. This chain uses TRBV29-1 with TRBJ2-7; D may be TRBD1 or TRBD2 (5 bases each). Trimming cost V 3 bases and J 0 bases, with 12 bases left between them. The CDR3 loop spans 14 amino acids. Germline CDR1 and CDR2: SQVTM and ANQGSEA. CDR3 nucleotides: TGCAGCGTTGATCGCCCAGGGAGCTCCTACGAGCAGTACTTC. As protein: CSVDRPGSSYEQYF.

This clonotype was seen a few times. The V gene is TRBV21-1, the J gene TRBJ2-5. TRBV21-1 has pseudogene status. The CDR3 is 11 amino acids. The CDR3 is CASSGKETQYF. The DNA for the CDR3 is TGTGCCAGCAGCGGAAAAGAGACCCAGTACTTC.

This clonotype has more than one count but fewer than ten. DNA of the CDR3: TGTGCCAGCAGTTACTCGAGAGGGGACGAGCAGTACTTC. It is translated as CASSYSRGDEQYF. This chain connects TRBV6-5 to TRBJ2-7, with D perhaps assigned TRBD1 or TRBD2 (5 bases each). Per germline, CDR1 MNHEY and CDR2 SVGAGI. With 0 bases removed from V and 5 bases from J, the gap between germline ends came to 8 bases. The CDR3 is made up of 13 amino acids.

A few counts support this clonotype. V and J are TRBV12-3 or TRBV12-4 and TRBJ2-5; D perhaps matches TRBD1 (5 bases). The J call may be faulty, since TRBJ2-1 better matches the DNA end. This CDR3 has 12 residues. CDR3 loop: CASSPDSSKQFF. CDR3 sequence (DNA): TGTGCCAGCAGCCCAGACAGTTCGAAGCAGTTCTTC.

The sample holds a few counts of this clonotype. The CDR3 spells CASSRPGQGGEETQYF. The DNA of the CDR3 is TGTGCCAGCAGCCGTCCGGGACAGGGTGGAGAGGAGACCCAGTACTTC. V usage is TRBV5-6 and J usage is TRBJ2-5, with 9 bases that match TRBD1. The CDR3 sequence is 16 residues long. V lost 4 bases, J lost 5 bases, and 12 bases stayed unmatched. The V gene's germline CDR1 is SGHDT and CDR2 YYEEEE.

The chain carries TRBV12-3 or TRBV12-4 and TRBJ2-5; D might be TRBD2 (5 bases). Matching the DNA end better, TRBJ2-1 makes the J call doubtful. The CDR3 is made up of 14 amino acids. The CDR3 reads CASRGSGFTREQFF. In nucleotides, the CDR3 is TGTGCCAGCAGGGGGTCGGGGTTCACGAGAGAGCAGTTCTTC.